This section outlines one T cell receptor (beta chain) sequence together with its context. The data were taken from a study of blood T cell repertoires in COVID-19. Overall study context: Sources were T cells, B-cell-depleted T cells, or PBMCs; the material itself was cDNA or gDNA.

CDR3 length: 14 amino acids. Germline loops: CDR1 SGHRS, CDR2 YFSETQ. J lost 5 bases, V lost 5 bases, and 6 bases had no gene match. Data came from immunoSEQ multiplex PCR; TCRdb stores just in-frame clones and leaves some out. The sample contains under 200,000 clones, roughly 89% of which appear only once. This sequence originates from a woman aged 65 to 85 with COVID-19, enrolled during active disease. What was sequenced was peripheral blood. V and J are TRBV5-1 and TRBJ1-5; 8 nucleotides align to TRBD1. The CDR3 region has the DNA TGCGCCAGCAGTCCGGACAGGGTGGATCAGCCCCAGCATTTT. Amino acid sequence: CASSPDRVDQPQHF.